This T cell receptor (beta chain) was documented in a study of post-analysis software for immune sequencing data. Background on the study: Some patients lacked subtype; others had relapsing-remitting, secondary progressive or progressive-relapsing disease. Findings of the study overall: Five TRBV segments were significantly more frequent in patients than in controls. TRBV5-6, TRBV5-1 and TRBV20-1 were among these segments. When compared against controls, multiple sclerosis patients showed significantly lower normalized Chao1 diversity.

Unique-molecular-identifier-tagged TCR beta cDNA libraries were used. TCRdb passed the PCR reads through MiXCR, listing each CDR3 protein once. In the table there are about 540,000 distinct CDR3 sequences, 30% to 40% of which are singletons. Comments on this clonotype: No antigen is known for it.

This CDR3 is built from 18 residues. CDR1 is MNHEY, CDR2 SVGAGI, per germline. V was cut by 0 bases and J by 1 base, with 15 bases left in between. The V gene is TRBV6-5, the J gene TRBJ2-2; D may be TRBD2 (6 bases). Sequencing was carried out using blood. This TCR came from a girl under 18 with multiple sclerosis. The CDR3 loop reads CASSYSSVGRGNTGELFF. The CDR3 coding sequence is TGTGCCAGCAGTTACTCGAGTGTAGGGCGGGGGAACACCGGGGAGCTGTTTTTT.